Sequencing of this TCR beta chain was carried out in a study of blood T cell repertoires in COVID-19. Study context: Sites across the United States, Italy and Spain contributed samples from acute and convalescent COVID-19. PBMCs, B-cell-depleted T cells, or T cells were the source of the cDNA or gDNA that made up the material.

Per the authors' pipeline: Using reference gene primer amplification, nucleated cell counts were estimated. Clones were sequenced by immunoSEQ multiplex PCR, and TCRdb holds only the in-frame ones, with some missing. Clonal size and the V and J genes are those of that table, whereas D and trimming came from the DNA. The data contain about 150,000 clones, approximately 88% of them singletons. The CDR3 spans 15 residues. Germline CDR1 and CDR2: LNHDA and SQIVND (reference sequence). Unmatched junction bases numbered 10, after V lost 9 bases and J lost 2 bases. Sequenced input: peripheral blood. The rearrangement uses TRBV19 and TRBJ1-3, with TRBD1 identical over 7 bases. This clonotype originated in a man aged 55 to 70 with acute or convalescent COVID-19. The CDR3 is CASADRPSPGNTIYF. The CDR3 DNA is TGTGCCAGCGCGGACAGGCCAAGCCCTGGAAACACCATATATTTT.